This T cell receptor (beta chain) appears in the sequencing data of a study of beta chain features in type 1 diabetes. Looking at the study overall: All samples combined gave around 98,000,000 sorted cells for examination. Study-wide results and caveats: People with Type 1 diabetes carried modestly yet significantly shorter TCRB CDR3s in all four CD4+ subsets.

The CDR3 contains 12 residues. V was cut by 4 bases and J by 6 bases, with 11 bases left in between. CDR1 SGHRS and CDR2 YFSETQ come from the germline V gene. Expressed TCRB transcripts were sequenced, since all the RNA that had been isolated was reverse transcribed. The table came from immunoSEQ multiplex PCR; TCRdb's copy has only in-frame clones and leaves some out. The sample consists of about 370,000 clones, around 10% of them appearing once. One heparinised draw, averaging around 120 mL, was taken per donor. This clone turned up a few times. Its antigen is currently unknown. This receptor was identified in a man in his thirties or forties with type 1 diabetes. The source material was central memory CD4+ T cells from blood. The chain employs TRBV5-1 and TRBJ2-7; TRBD2 might be the D (6 bases). The DNA for the CDR3 is TGCGCCAGCAGCCTCTCGACTAGCGAGCAGTACTTC. Protein sequence: CASSLSTSEQYF.